The T cell receptor (beta chain) described here comes from a study of blood T cell repertoires in COVID-19. Study-level background: Both acute and convalescent COVID-19 samples were obtained from the United States, Italy and Spain. Nucleic acid was either cDNA or gDNA, and it came from T cells, B-cell-depleted T cells, or PBMCs.

Trimming took 2 bases from V and 9 from J, leaving 17 bases between them. The germline V gene encodes CDR1 LGHDT and CDR2 YNNKEL (reference sequence). CDR3 length: 16 residues. Cohort 3 recovered donors had two negative PCRs, clearance, or symptom resolution. In the original analysis: Estimated nucleated cell counts came from reference gene primer amplification. Sequencing was performed with immunoSEQ multiplex PCR; in TCRdb, only in-frame clones are kept and a portion is missing. V, J and clone size reflect that table, while D and trimming were determined from the DNA. In the table there are approximately 290,000 clones, approximately 83% of which are singletons.

The rearrangement links TRBV3-1 (or the pseudogene TRBV3-2) to TRBJ1-6; tentative D call: TRBD1 (6 bases). Sequenced input: PBMCs or T cells enriched from blood (not recorded which). This receptor was identified in a woman aged 30 to 39 who had recovered from COVID-19. CDR3 sequence: CASSQPQGRSSSPLHF. The CDR3 coding sequence is TGTGCCAGCAGCCAACCTCAGGGGAGAAGTAGTTCACCCCTCCACTTT.